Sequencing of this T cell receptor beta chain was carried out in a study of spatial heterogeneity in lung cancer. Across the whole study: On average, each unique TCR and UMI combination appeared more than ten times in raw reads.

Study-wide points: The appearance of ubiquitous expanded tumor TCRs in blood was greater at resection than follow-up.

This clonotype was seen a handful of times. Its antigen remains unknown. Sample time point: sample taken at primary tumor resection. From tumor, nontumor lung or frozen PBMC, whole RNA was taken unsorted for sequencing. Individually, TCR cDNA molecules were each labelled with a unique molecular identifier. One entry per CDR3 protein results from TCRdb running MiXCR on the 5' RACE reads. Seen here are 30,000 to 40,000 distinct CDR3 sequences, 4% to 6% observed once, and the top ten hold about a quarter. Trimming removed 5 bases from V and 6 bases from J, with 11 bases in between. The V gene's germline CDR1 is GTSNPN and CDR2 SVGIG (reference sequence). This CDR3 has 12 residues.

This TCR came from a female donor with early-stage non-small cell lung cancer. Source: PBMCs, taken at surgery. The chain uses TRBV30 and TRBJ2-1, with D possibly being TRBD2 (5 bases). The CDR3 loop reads CAWAPSLNEQFF. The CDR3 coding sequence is TGTGCCTGGGCGCCTAGCCTCAATGAGCAGTTCTTC.